This entry lists 21 T cell receptor beta chains sequenced from one sample in a study of T cells in Graves' hyperthyroidism and ophthalmopathy. Amplified TCR beta CDR3 regions derived from RNA transcripts. HTBI primers were employed in a first-round RT-PCR of the TCR CDR3. Each CDR3 protein gets one entry after TCRdb re-called the multiplex PCR reads with MiXCR. This table has approximately 740,000 distinct CDR3 sequences, 11% to 15% appearing once. What was sequenced was blood. The receptor source for this set is a woman in her late teens or twenties with Graves' hyperthyroidism.

Here the CDR3 reads CATSRVGTAIYEQYF. The CDR3 region has the DNA TGTGCCACCAGCAGAGTGGGGACAGCAATCTACGAGCAGTACTTC. The V and J genes are TRBV15 and TRBJ2-7; 7 bases align to TRBD1. This CDR3 spans 15 amino acids. Trimming removed 1 base from V and 3 bases from J; junction bases left unmatched: 6. Germline CDR1 is LNHNV and CDR2 is YYDKDF (reference sequence).

The table lists this clonotype with many counts. The V call is TRBV11-2, the J call TRBJ1-2; D perhaps matches TRBD1 (6 bases). This CDR3 is 15 amino acids long. The ends were cut back, 5 bases at V and 1 base at J, with 14 bases in the middle. The germline gives CDR1 SGHAT, CDR2 FQNNGV. The CDR3 loop reads CASSRTYRDNYGYTF. The CDR3 bases are TGTGCCAGCAGCCGAACCTACAGGGATAACTATGGCTACACCTTC.

This clonotype was seen ten or more times. The chain recombines TRBV6-2 or TRBV6-3 with TRBJ2-1, with TRBD1 identical over 7 bases. Trimming cost V 4 bases and J 2 bases; bases outside gene matches: 5. The CDR3 has 15 residues. Per germline, CDR1 MNHEY and CDR2 SVGEGT. The CDR3, as DNA: TGTGCCAGCAGTTCCGGGACAGTAACCTACAATGAGCAGTTCTTC. Protein product: CASSSGTVTYNEQFF.

This clonotype occurred many times. The rearrangement joins TRBV11-2 to TRBJ2-1, with D perhaps given as TRBD1 or TRBD2 (6 bases each). The length of the CDR3 is 14 residues. With 5 bases removed from V and 10 bases from J, the gap between germline ends came to 18 bases. Germline V gene lookup returns CDR1 SGHAT and CDR2 FQNNGV. This CDR3 is CASSLTGAQGEQFF. As DNA, the CDR3 is TGTGCCAGCAGCCTGACGGGGGCGCAGGGGGAGCAGTTCTTC.

This chain links TRBV7-9 with TRBJ1-1; no reliable D call. With 2 bases removed from V and 3 bases from J, the gap between germline ends came to 7 bases. The V gene's germline CDR1 is SEHNR and CDR2 FQNEAQ (reference sequence). CDR3 length: 13 amino acids. The CDR3, as DNA: TGTGCCAGCAGCTTATTTATAGACACTGAAGCTTTCTTT. Amino acid sequence: CASSLFIDTEAFF. Combining the CDR3 with reference TRBV7-9 and TRBJ1-1 gives the whole variable domain DTGVSQNPRHKITKRGQNVTFRCDPISEHNRLYWYRQTLGQGPEFLTYFQNEAQLEKSRLLSDRFSAERPKGSFSTLEIQRTEQGDSAMYLCASSLFIDTEAFFGQGTRLTVV.

This clonotype occurred many times. The chain is built from TRBV2 and TRBJ1-1; D unclear. The CDR3 length is 14 residues. Germline loops: CDR1 SNHLY, CDR2 FYNNEI. Trimming removed 6 bases from V and 5 bases from J, with 16 bases in between. The CDR3 sequence: CASSTRPRETEAFF. CDR3 bases: TGTGCCAGCAGCACCCGACCGAGAGAAACTGAAGCTTTCTTT.

J is TRBJ1-3 and V is TRBV6-2 or TRBV6-3; TRBD1 matches at 9 bases. The CDR3 contains 20 residues. J was trimmed by 0 bases and V by 0 bases; bases with no gene match: 12. Looked up from germline, CDR1 is MNHEY and CDR2 is SVGEGT. Written as DNA, the CDR3 is TGTGCCAGCAGTTACTCGGCCGGGACAGGGTCTTTCCACTCTGGAAACACCATATATTTT. Protein product: CASSYSAGTGSFHSGNTIYF.

This clonotype was seen more than once but under ten times. The chain combines TRBV4-1 with TRBJ1-4; D gene ambiguous. The CDR3 is 15 amino acids. The ends were cut back, 4 bases at V and 3 bases at J, with 12 bases in the middle. CDR1 is MGHRA and CDR2 is YSYEKL in the germline V gene. CDR3 in amino acids: CASSPLGLANEKLFF. The CDR3 DNA reads TGCGCCAGCAGCCCCTTGGGGTTGGCTAATGAAAAACTGTTTTTT.

This clonotype was picked up many times. The chain employs TRBV28 and TRBJ1-1; D ambiguous. Germline lookup yields CDR1 MDHEN and CDR2 SYDVKM. V was cut by 2 bases and J by 6 bases, with 7 bases left in between. The length of the CDR3 is 12 residues. As DNA, the CDR3 is TGTGCCAGCAGTTTAAGAAGGCCTGAAGCTTTCTTT. This sequence encodes CASSLRRPEAFF.

CDR3 loop: CASSPRGGTGTEQYF. The DNA of the CDR3 is TGTGCCAGCAGCCCAAGGGGAGGTACGGGGACGGAGCAGTACTTC. The chain uses TRBV9 and TRBJ2-7; a weak D match, TRBD2 (6 bases). Germline V gives CDR1 SGDLS, CDR2 YYNGEE. The CDR3 has 15 residues. V was shortened by 4 bases and J by 7 bases, with 21 bases between the two germline ends.

At least ten counts were recorded for this clonotype. The chain carries TRBV7-8 and TRBJ2-7; 14 bases align to TRBD2. This CDR3 has 19 residues. Germline trimming cut 5 bases from V and 0 bases from J; bases unmatched to any gene: 12. Germline CDR1 reads SGHVS; CDR2 reads FQNEAQ. In DNA form, the CDR3 reads TGTGCCAGCAGCCTGACGGGACTAGCGGGAGATCACTTCTCCTACGAGCAGTACTTC. Translated, it gives CASSLTGLAGDHFSYEQYF.

The chain couples TRBV13 to TRBJ2-7; the D gene is possibly TRBD2 (6 bases). CDR3 length: 13 amino acids. V was trimmed by 4 bases and J by 6 bases, leaving 13 bases between them. Germline V gives CDR1 PRHDT, CDR2 FYEKMQ (reference sequence). The CDR3 loop reads CASSSSIGGEQYF. DNA of the CDR3: TGTGCCAGCAGCTCCTCTATCGGGGGCGAGCAGTACTTC.

This clonotype was detected only a few times. The rearrangement links TRBV7-8 to TRBJ1-3, with TRBD1 matching 7 bases. This CDR3 has 16 residues. V shed 5 bases and J 2 bases; nucleotides not matched to a gene: 9. Germline CDR1 and CDR2: SGHVS and FQNEAQ. The CDR3 spells CASSSWDSFAGNTIYF. CDR3 DNA: TGTGCCAGCAGCAGTTGGGACAGCTTTGCTGGAAACACCATATATTTT.

Ten or more counts support this clonotype. The chain is built from TRBV7-2 and TRBJ2-3, with 11 bases aligning to TRBD2. Germline assignment: CDR1 SGHTA and CDR2 FQGNSA. This CDR3 comprises 16 residues. Germline trimming cut 5 bases from V and 2 bases from J; bases unmatched to any gene: 6. The CDR3 nucleotides are TGTGCCAGCAGCCCGATGGGACTAGCGGTCACAGATACGCAGTATTTT. Its translation is CASSPMGLAVTDTQYF.

With respect to this clonotype: With a much larger clone just one base away, this may be a read error. The V call is TRBV20-1, the J call TRBJ2-1, with 11 bases identical to TRBD2. CDR1 is DFQATT and CDR2 is SNEGSKA in the germline V gene (reference sequence). CDR3 length: 16 amino acids. The CDR3 protein is CSARETSGATYNKQFF. CDR3 nucleotide sequence: TGCAGTGCTAGAGAGACTAGCGGGGCGACTTACAATAAGCAGTTCTTC.

This clonotype was observed a few times. This sequence joins TRBV10-3 and TRBJ2-4; D is ambiguous. The CDR3 consists of 15 residues. The germline CDR1 and CDR2 sequences are ENHRY and SYGVKD. Deletions cut 4 bases from V and 1 base from J, with 11 bases between. CDR3 bases: TGTGCCATCAGTGTTCTTTCCGGCGCCAAAAACATTCAGTACTTC. It specifies CAISVLSGAKNIQYF.

This clonotype was seen more than once but under ten times. V is TRBV6-5 and J is TRBJ1-4; possibly TRBD1 for D (6 bases). CDR3 length: 14 residues. CDR1 is MNHEY and CDR2 is SVGAGI in the germline V gene. Trimming shortened V by 0 bases and J by 7 bases, and 9 bases separated the two germline ends. The CDR3 coding sequence is TGTGCCAGCAGTTACTCGACAGGAGGTGAAAAACTGTTTTTT. Its translation: CASSYSTGGEKLFF.

V is TRBV7-8 and J is TRBJ1-1; possible D gene TRBD1, 5 bases. Trimming removed 8 bases at V and 11 bases at J, with 12 bases between. The length of the CDR3 is 10 residues. CDR1 is SGHVS and CDR2 is FQNEAQ in the germline V gene. CDR3 region: CASRLGGAFF. The CDR3 DNA sequence: TGTGCCAGCCGCCTGGGGGGGGCTTTCTTT.

This clonotype has at least ten counts. The V and J genes are TRBV18 and TRBJ2-3; 7 bases are shared with TRBD1. Germline lookup yields CDR1 KGHSH and CDR2 LQKENI. The CDR3 has 14 residues. With V trimmed by 4 bases and J by 3 bases, 4 bases remained unmatched. CDR3 in amino acids: CASSLGTVTDTQYF. As DNA, the CDR3 is TGTGCCAGCTCACTTGGGACAGTAACAGATACGCAGTATTTT.

This clonotype was counted ten times or more. The chain is built from TRBV12-3 or TRBV12-4 and TRBJ1-2, with D unclear. This CDR3 is built from 13 residues. The V and J ends lost 2 bases and 6 bases respectively, with 10 bases between them. CDR3 amino acids: CASSLSPWDGYTF. CDR3 DNA: TGTGCCAGCAGTTTATCCCCCTGGGATGGCTACACCTTC.

This clonotype was counted only a few times. The V and J genes are TRBV20-1 and TRBJ2-5, with TRBD2 matching over 7 bases. The CDR3 totals 12 residues. The V gene's germline CDR1 is DFQATT and CDR2 SNEGSKA (reference sequence). Trimming removed 5 bases from V and 9 bases from J; junction bases left unmatched: 9. This chain's CDR3 is CSALPGGRAQYF. The CDR3 bases are TGCAGTGCTCTACCGGGGGGAAGGGCCCAGTACTTC.